The 13 T cell receptor beta chains listed next were all sequenced from one sample in a study of preoperative IRX-2 immunotherapy in early breast cancer. Documented treatment: preoperative locoregional IRX-2 cytokine immunotherapy. TCRdb's table, derived via immunoSEQ multiplex PCR, lists solely in-frame clones and lacks some. The sample contains around 2,800 clones, under 80% of which appear only once. The material was tumor tissue, obtained after IRX-2 immunotherapy. The source of these receptors is a human donor with breast cancer.

J is TRBJ1-1 and V is TRBV6-8; D not certain. V lost 0 bases and J 1 base, leaving 15 bases between the germline ends. This CDR3 is 17 amino acids long. Germline V gene sequence: CDR1 MNHGY, CDR2 SAAAGT. CDR3 coding DNA: TGTGCCAGCAGTTACTCGAAGGTCCCAGCGAAGAACACTGAAGCTTTCTTT. Translating gives CASSYSKVPAKNTEAFF.

V and J are TRBV5-1 and TRBJ2-1, with 10 bases identical to TRBD1. Germline lookup yields CDR1 SGHRS and CDR2 YFSETQ. The CDR3 sequence is 15 residues long. V was clipped by 4 bases and J by 6 bases; unmatched bases: 7. CDR3 sequence (DNA): TGCGCCAGCAGCGGCCGAGGACAGGGGGGCAATGAGCAGTTCTTC. Encoded protein: CASSGRGQGGNEQFF.

V is TRBV23-1 and J is TRBJ2-7; 12 positions match TRBD1. TRBV23-1 qualifies as an ORF whose function is uncertain. This CDR3 has 14 amino acids. The ends lost 7 bases at V and 7 bases at J; junction bases unmatched: 8. CDR3 in DNA: TGCGCCAGCACGTCGGGACAGGGGGCCGGGGAGCAGTACTTC. It specifies CASTSGQGAGEQYF.

This chain uses TRBV6-8 with TRBJ1-2, with a tentative D call TRBD1 (5 bases). Trimming removed 6 bases from V and 6 bases from J, with 20 bases in between. The CDR3 loop spans 15 amino acids. The V gene's germline CDR1 is MNHGY and CDR2 SAAAGT. The CDR3 spells CASSPKGQGGDGYTF. CDR3 nucleotide sequence: TGTGCCAGCAGCCCCAAGGGGCAGGGCGGGGATGGCTACACCTTC.

V is TRBV6-1 and J is TRBJ1-5; D is unresolved. Trimming removed 0 bases from V and 4 bases from J, with 7 bases in between. There are 14 residues in the CDR3. CDR1 is MNHNS and CDR2 is SASEGT in the germline V gene. This chain's CDR3 is CASSEAGWNQPQHF. The DNA for the CDR3 is TGTGCCAGCAGTGAAGCCGGTTGGAATCAGCCCCAGCATTTT.

This clone has a handful of counts. This chain connects TRBV18 to TRBJ2-7; 7 bases line up with TRBD1. Germline V gives CDR1 KGHSH, CDR2 LQKENI. J lost 2 bases, V lost 3 bases, and 1 base had no gene match. There are 13 residues in the CDR3. The chain's CDR3 is CASSPTGAYEQYF. For the CDR3, the DNA is TGTGCCAGCTCACCTACAGGGGCCTACGAGCAGTACTTC.

A few counts support this clone. This chain joins TRBV29-1 and TRBJ2-5; 11 bases are shared with TRBD2. V lost 0 bases and J lost 10; bases outside the gene matches: 22. In germline, CDR1 is SQVTM, CDR2 ANQGSEA. The CDR3 has 19 residues. CDR3: CSVEDRIDRIAGGGEGQYF. The CDR3 DNA is TGCAGCGTTGAAGATAGGATCGACAGGATAGCGGGAGGGGGAGAGGGCCAGTACTTC.

The chain couples TRBV15 to TRBJ2-7; 13 nucleotides line up with TRBD2. The junction had 7 bases not matched to a gene; V was cut back by 2 bases and J by 0 bases. The CDR3 is 18 residues long. Germline V CDR1 and CDR2: LNHNV, YYDKDF (reference sequence). The CDR3 loop reads CATSRRGLAGSSSYEQYF. The DNA of the CDR3 is TGTGCCACCAGCAGAAGGGGACTAGCGGGATCGAGCTCCTACGAGCAGTACTTC.

The V call is TRBV30, the J call TRBJ2-1, with D hard to call. Trimming removed 1 base from V and 6 bases from J, with 4 bases in between. The CDR3 loop spans 11 amino acids. Germline V gives CDR1 GTSNPN, CDR2 SVGIG (reference sequence). The chain's CDR3 is CAWSERNEQFF. The CDR3, as DNA: TGTGCCTGGAGTGAGCGCAATGAGCAGTTCTTC. Full variable domain (missing parts from reference TRBV30 and TRBJ2-1): SQTIHQWPATLVQPVGSPLSLECTVEGTSNPNLYWYRQAAGRGLQLLFYSVGIGQISSEVPQNLSASRPQDRQFILSSKKLLLSDSGFYLCAWSERNEQFFGPGTRLTVL.

The genes are TRBV29-1 and TRBJ1-1; D possibly corresponds to TRBD1 (5 bases). CDR1 is SQVTM, CDR2 ANQGSEA, per germline. This CDR3 has 13 residues. V lost 5 bases and J 0 bases, leaving 10 bases between the germline ends. The CDR3 coding sequence is TGCAGCGTTCCCGGGACCGTGAACACTGAAGCTTTCTTT. This translates into CSVPGTVNTEAFF.

In its sample, this clone was seen a few times. The gene calls are TRBV12-5 and TRBJ2-1; D is uncertain. CDR3 size: 15 residues. CDR1 and CDR2 from the germline V gene are LGHNT and FRNRAP. CDR3 nucleotide sequence: TGTGCCAGCATTCTCGGAGACCCGATCTACAATGAGCAGTTCTTC. This translates into CASILGDPIYNEQFF.

CDR3 nucleotides: TGTGCCAGCAGTTACGCTTCTAGCGGGAGAATTGAGGAGCAGTACTTC. This codes for CASSYASSGRIEEQYF. The chain carries TRBV6-8 and TRBJ2-7; 10 bases align to TRBD2. CDR3 size: 16 residues. With 2 bases clipped from V and 7 bases from J, the junction kept 11 bases outside the gene matches. Germline lookup yields CDR1 MNHGY and CDR2 SAAAGT.

The CDR3 reads CASSLVWGSGYTF. Here the CDR3 DNA reads TGCGCCAGCAGCTTGGTGTGGGGCTCTGGCTACACCTTC. The chain is built from TRBV23-1 and TRBJ1-2, with a weak D call TRBD1 (5 bases). TRBV23-1 is given ORF status, its function remaining uncertain. There are 13 residues in the CDR3. The ends were cut back, 6 bases at V and 7 bases at J, with 15 bases in the middle.